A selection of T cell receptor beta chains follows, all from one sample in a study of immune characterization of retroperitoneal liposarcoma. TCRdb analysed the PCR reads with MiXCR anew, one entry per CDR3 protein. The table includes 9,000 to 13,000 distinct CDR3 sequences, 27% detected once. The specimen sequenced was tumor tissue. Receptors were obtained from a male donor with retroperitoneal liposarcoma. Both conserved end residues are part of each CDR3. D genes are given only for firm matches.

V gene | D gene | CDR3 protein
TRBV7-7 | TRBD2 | CASSLEEVRGAQFF
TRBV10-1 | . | CASGEEETQYF
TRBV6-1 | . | CASSPSGDEQYF
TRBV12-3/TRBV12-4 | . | CASSLGPGSSYEQYF
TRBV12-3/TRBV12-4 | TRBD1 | CASSPWDRGNYGYTF
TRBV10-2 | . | CASSEVGNTEAFF
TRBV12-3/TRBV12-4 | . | CASSTTVGQPQHF
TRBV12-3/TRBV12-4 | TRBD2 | CASSSSGTSYEQYF
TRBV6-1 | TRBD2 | CASITSSGGGTDTQYF
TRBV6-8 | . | CASSYSNGPYHNEQYF
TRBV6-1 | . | CASSELILEQETQFF
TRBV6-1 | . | CASRYMPTSEQFF
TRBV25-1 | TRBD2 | CASSGLADPDTQYF
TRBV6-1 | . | CASSSVGPEANVLTF
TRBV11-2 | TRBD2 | CASSAFPSGGADEQYF
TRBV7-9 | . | CASSLVNSAGYYEQFF
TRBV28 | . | CASSVGAGLYVLTF
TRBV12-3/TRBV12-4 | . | CASSLANPGEQFF
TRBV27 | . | CASTMLARMENIQYF
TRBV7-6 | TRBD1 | CASSPRQGSSYNEQYF
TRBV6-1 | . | CASSERGALAEQFF
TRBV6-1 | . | CASRLQGLGDTQYF
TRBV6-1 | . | CASRSTDTQYF
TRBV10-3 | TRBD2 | CAISETSGKILRETQFF